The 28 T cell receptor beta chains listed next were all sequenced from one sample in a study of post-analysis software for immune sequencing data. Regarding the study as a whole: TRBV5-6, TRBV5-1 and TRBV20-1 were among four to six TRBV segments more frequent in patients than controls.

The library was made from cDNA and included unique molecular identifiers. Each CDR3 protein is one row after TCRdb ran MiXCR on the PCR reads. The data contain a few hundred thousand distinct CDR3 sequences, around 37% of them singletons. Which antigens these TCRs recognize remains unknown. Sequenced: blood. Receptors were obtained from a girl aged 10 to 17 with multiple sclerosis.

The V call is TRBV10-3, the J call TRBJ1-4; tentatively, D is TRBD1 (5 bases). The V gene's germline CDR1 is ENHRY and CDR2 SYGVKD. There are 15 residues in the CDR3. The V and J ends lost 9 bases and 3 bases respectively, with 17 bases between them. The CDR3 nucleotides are TGTGCCATTAAGGAGGGGACGACAGCTAATGAAAAACTGTTTTTT. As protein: CAIKEGTTANEKLFF.

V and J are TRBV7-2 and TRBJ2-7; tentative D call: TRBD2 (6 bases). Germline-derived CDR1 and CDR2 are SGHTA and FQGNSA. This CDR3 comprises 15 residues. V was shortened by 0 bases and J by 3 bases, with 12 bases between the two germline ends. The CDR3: CASSLAGLENYEQYF. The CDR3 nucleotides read TGTGCCAGCAGCTTAGCGGGACTCGAAAACTACGAGCAGTACTTC.

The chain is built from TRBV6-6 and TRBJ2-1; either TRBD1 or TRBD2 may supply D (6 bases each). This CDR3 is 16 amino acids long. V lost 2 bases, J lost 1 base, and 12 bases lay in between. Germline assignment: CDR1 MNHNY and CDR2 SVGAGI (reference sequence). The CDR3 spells CASSYRGVLSYNEQFF. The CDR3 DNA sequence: TGTGCCAGCAGTTACAGGGGGGTCCTATCCTACAATGAGCAGTTCTTC.

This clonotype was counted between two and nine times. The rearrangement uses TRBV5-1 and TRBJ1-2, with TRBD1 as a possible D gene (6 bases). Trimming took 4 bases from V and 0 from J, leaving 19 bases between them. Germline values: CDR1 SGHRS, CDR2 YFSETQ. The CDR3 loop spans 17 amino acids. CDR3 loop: CASSARTSGEANYGYTF. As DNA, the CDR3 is TGCGCCAGCAGCGCCCGGACATCAGGGGAAGCTAACTATGGCTACACCTTC. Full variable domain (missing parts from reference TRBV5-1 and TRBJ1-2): KAGVTQTPRYLIKTRGQQVTLSCSPISGHRSVSWYQQTPGQGLQFLFEYFSETQRNKGNFPGRFSGRQFSNSRSEMNVSTLELGDSALYLCASSARTSGEANYGYTFGSGTRLTVV.

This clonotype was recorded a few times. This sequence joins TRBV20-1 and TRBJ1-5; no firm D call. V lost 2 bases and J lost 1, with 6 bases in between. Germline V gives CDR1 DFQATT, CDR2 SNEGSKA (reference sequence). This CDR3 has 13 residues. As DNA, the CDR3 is TGCAGTGCTAGATGGGGAAGCAATCAGCCCCAGCATTTT. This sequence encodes CSARWGSNQPQHF.

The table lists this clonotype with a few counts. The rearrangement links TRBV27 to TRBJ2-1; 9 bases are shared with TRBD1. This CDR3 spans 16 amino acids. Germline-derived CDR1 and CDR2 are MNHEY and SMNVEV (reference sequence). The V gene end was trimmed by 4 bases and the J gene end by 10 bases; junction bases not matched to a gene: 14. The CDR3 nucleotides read TGTGCCAGCAGTTCCTACAGGGGGCGAGATCTAAGGGAGCAGTTCTTC. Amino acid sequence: CASSSYRGRDLREQFF.

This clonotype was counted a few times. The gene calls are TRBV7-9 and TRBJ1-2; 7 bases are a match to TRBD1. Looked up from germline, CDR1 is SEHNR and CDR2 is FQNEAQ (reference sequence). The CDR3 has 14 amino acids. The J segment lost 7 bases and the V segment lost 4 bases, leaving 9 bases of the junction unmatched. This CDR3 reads CASSSRDSPIGYTF. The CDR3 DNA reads TGTGCCAGCAGCTCCCGGGACAGTCCTATTGGCTACACCTTC.

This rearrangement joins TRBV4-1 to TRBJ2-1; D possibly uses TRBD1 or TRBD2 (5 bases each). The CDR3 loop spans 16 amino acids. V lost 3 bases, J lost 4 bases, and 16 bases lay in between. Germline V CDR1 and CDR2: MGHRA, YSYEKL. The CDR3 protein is CASSQLTGPTYNEQFF. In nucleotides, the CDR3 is TGCGCCAGCAGCCAGCTCACGGGACCCACTTACAATGAGCAGTTCTTC.

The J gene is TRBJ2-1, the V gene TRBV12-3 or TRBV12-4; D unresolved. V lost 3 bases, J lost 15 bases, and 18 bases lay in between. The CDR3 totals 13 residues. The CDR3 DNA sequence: TGTGCCAGCAGTTTGAGAACATCCGATAGGCGGTTCTTC. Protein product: CASSLRTSDRRFF.

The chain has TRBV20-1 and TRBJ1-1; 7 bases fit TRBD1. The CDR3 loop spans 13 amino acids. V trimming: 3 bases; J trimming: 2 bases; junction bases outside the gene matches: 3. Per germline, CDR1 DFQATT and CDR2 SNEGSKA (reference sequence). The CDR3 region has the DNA TGCAGTGCTAGGAGGACAGGAAACACTGAAGCTTTCTTT. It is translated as CSARRTGNTEAFF.

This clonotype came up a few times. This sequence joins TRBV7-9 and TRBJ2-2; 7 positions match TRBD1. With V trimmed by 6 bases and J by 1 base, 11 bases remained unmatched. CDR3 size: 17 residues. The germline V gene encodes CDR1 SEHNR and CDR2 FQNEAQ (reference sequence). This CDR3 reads CASSSSLWTGNTGELFF. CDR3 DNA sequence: TGTGCCAGCAGTTCCAGTTTGTGGACAGGGAACACCGGGGAGCTGTTTTTT.

The chain's CDR3 is CASSENSRYETQYF. CDR3 nucleotides: TGCGCCAGCAGTGAAAACTCACGGTACGAGACCCAGTACTTC. The V gene is TRBV10-2, the J gene TRBJ2-4; no definite D call. The J call may be wrong; the DNA end is better matched by TRBJ2-5. Germline V lookup: CDR1 WSHSY, CDR2 SAAADI. CDR3 length: 14 residues.

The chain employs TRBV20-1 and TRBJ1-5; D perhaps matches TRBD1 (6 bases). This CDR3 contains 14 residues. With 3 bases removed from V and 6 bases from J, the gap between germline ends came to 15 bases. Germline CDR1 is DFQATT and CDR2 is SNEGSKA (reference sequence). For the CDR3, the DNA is TGCAGTGCTAGCTTGGGACAATGGGGTCAGCCCCAGCATTTT. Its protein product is CSASLGQWGQPQHF.

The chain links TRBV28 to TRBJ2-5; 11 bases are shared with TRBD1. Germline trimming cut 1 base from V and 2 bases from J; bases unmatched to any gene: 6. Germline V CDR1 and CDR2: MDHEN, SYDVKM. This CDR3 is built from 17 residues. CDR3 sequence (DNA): TGTGCCAGCAGTTTATTAGGGGGGGACAGGGGGCAAGAGACCCAGTACTTC. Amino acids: CASSLLGGDRGQETQYF. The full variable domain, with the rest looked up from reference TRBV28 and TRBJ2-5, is DVKVTQSSRYLVKRTGEKVFLECVQDMDHENMFWYRQDPGLGLRLIYFSYDVKMKEKGDIPEGYSVSREKKERFSLILESASTNQTSMYLCASSLLGGDRGQETQYFGPGTRLLVL.

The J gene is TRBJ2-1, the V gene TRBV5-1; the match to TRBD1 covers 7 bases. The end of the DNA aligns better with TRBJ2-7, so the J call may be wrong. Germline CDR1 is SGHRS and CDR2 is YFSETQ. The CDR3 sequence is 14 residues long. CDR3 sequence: CASSLDLGGNEQYF. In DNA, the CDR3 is TGCGCCAGCAGCTTGGATTTAGGGGGCAATGAGCAGTACTTC.

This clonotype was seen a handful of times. The chain's CDR3 is CASSQPGTGDEKLFF. In DNA form, the CDR3 reads TGTGCCAGCAGCCAGCCCGGGACAGGGGACGAAAAACTGTTTTTT. V and J are TRBV4-2 and TRBJ1-4, with TRBD1 identical over 10 bases. This CDR3 has 15 amino acids. V shed 3 bases and J 8 bases; nucleotides not matched to a gene: 6. CDR1 is LGHNA and CDR2 is YNFKEQ in the germline V gene.

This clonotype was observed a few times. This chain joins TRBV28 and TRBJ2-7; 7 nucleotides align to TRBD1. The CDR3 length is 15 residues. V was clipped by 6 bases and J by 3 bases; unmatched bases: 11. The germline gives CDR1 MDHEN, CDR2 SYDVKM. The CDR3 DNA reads TGTGCCAGCAGGGGCGGACAGGCCAGAGACTACGAGCAGTACTTC. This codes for CASRGGQARDYEQYF.

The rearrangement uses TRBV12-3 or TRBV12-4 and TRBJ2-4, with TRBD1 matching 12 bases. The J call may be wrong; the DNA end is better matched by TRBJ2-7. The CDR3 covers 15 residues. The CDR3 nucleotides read TGTGCCAGCAGGGGGGGACAGGGGGCCTCCTACGAGCAGTACTTC. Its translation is CASRGGQGASYEQYF.

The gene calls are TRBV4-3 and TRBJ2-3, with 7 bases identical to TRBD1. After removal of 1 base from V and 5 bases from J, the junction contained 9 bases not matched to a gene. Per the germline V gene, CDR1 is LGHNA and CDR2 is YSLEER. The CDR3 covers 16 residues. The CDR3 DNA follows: TGCGCCAGCAGCCAAGTTGGTACAGGGGTGAAAGATACGCAGTATTTT. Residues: CASSQVGTGVKDTQYF.

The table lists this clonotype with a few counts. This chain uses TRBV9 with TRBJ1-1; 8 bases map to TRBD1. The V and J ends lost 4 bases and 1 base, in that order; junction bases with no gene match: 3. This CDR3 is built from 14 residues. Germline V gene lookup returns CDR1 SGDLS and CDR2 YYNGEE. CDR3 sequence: CASSTGQANTEAFF. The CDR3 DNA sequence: TGTGCCAGCAGCACGGGACAGGCGAACACTGAAGCTTTCTTT.

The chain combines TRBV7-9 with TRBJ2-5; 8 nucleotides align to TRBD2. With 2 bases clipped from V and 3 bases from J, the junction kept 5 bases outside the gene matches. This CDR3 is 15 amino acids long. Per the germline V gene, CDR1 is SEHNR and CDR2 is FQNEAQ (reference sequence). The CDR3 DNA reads TGTGCCAGCAGCTTATTTAGCGGGGCTAAAGAGACCCAGTACTTC. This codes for CASSLFSGAKETQYF.

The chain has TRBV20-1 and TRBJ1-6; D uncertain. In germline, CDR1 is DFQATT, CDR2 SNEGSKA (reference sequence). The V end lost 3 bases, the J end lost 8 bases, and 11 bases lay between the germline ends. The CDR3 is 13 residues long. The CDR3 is CSASPDRHSPLHF. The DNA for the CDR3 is TGCAGTGCTAGTCCGGACCGCCATTCACCCCTCCACTTT.

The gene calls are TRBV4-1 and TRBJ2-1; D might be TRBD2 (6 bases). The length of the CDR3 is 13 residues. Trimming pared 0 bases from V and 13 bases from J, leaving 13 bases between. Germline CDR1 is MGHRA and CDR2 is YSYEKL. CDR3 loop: CASSQDPGLIQFF. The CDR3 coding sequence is TGCGCCAGCAGCCAAGACCCCGGACTAATTCAGTTCTTC.

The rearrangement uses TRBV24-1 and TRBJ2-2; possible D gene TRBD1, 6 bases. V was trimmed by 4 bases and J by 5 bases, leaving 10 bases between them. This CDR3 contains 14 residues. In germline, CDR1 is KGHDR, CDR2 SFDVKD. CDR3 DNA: TGTGCCACCAGTGAACCAGGACAGACCGGGGAGCTGTTTTTT. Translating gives CATSEPGQTGELFF.

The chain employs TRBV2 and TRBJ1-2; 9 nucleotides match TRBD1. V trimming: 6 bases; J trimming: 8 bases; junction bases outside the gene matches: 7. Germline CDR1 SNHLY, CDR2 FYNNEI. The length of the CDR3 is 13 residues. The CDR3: CASSGTGPEGYTF. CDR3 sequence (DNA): TGTGCCAGCAGCGGGACAGGGCCCGAGGGCTACACCTTC.

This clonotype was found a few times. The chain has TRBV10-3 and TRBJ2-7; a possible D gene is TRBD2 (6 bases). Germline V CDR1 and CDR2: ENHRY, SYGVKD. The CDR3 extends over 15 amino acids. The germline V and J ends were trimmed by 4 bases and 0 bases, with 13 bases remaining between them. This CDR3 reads CAISAGLRSSYEQYF. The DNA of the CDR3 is TGTGCCATCAGTGCGGGACTTCGAAGCTCCTACGAGCAGTACTTC.

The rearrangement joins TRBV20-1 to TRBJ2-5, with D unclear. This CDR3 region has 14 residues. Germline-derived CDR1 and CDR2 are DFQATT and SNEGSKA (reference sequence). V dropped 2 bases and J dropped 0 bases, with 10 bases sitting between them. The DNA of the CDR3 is TGCAGTGCTAGAAGCTCAGAAGACCAAGAGACCCAGTACTTC. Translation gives CSARSSEDQETQYF.

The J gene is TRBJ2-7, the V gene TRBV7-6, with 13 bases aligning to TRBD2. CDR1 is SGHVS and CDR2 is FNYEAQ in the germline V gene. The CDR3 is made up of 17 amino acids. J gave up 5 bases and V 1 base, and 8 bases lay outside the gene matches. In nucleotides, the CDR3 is TGTGCCAGCAGCTTAGGGACTAGCGGGGGAAGGTTGGACGAGCAGTACTTC. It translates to CASSLGTSGGRLDEQYF.